Presented here are 29 T cell receptor beta chains from one specimen sequenced in a study of cytomegalovirus exposure and HLA in healthy donors. Sequenced by immunoSEQ multiplex PCR; TCRdb stores in-frame clones only, minus some. The sample lists 110,000 or so clones; about nine tenths were seen once. The sequenced sample was PBMCs. The receptor set was obtained from a man aged 18 to 30 in good health and CMV-seropositive.

The chain has TRBV7-2 and TRBJ2-5, with 12 bases lining up with TRBD2. The germline gives CDR1 SGHTA, CDR2 FQGNSA. CDR3 size: 16 residues. V shed 6 bases, J shed 4 bases, and the junction held 9 bases outside the gene matches. CDR3 nucleotides: TGTGCCAGCAGTACTGGACTAGCGGGGTCGGGAGAGACCCAGTACTTC. It specifies CASSTGLAGSGETQYF.

The chain carries TRBV19 and TRBJ1-2, with 7 bases fitting TRBD1. Germline assignment: CDR1 LNHDA and CDR2 SQIVND (reference sequence). This CDR3 is built from 15 residues. Losses at the gene ends were 6 bases for V and 4 bases for J; bases not matched to a gene: 11. The CDR3 bases are TGTGCCAGTAGGAATGAGGGGGCGCAGGGCTATGGCTACACCTTC. This translates into CASRNEGAQGYGYTF.

Here the CDR3 DNA reads TGCGCCAGCAGCTTTATGGGACAGGTAACCTACGAGCAGTACTTC. This translates into CASSFMGQVTYEQYF. The V call is TRBV5-1, the J call TRBJ2-7; 8 bases are shared with TRBD1. The J segment lost 2 bases and the V segment lost 2 bases, leaving 6 bases of the junction unmatched. CDR3 length: 15 amino acids. CDR1 SGHRS and CDR2 YFSETQ come from the germline V gene. The full variable domain, with the rest looked up from reference TRBV5-1 and TRBJ2-7, is KAGVTQTPRYLIKTRGQQVTLSCSPISGHRSVSWYQQTPGQGLQFLFEYFSETQRNKGNFPGRFSGRQFSNSRSEMNVSTLELGDSALYLCASSFMGQVTYEQYFGPGTRLTVT.

CDR3 region: CASKQMGQGQETQYF. For the CDR3, the DNA is TGCGCCAGCAAACAAATGGGACAGGGGCAAGAGACCCAGTACTTC. The chain combines TRBV4-1 with TRBJ2-5; the match to TRBD1 covers 10 bases. CDR3 length equals 15 residues. After removal of 7 bases from V and 2 bases from J, the junction contained 7 bases not matched to a gene. Germline CDR1 is MGHRA and CDR2 is YSYEKL.

The rearrangement links TRBV18 to TRBJ2-2; D possibly corresponds to TRBD1 (6 bases). The V end was cut by 8 bases, the J end by 6 bases, with 13 bases between. The germline CDR1 and CDR2 sequences are KGHSH and LQKENI. CDR3 size: 13 residues. CDR3 sequence (DNA): TGTGCCAGCCCCGGGACAAATCCCGGGGAGCTGTTTTTT. It yields the protein CASPGTNPGELFF.

Here the CDR3 DNA reads TGTGCCAGCAGCCAAGGAGGTAGTCAATCACACGAGCAGTACTTC. It encodes CASSQGGSQSHEQYF. The chain combines TRBV4-2 with TRBJ2-7, with unresolved D. The ends were cut back, 1 base at V and 5 bases at J, with 15 bases in the middle. Germline values: CDR1 LGHNA, CDR2 YNFKEQ. This CDR3 region has 15 residues.

This clone occurred once. The chain has TRBV27 and TRBJ2-1; tentatively, D is TRBD1 (6 bases). The germline gives CDR1 MNHEY, CDR2 SMNVEV (reference sequence). V dropped 6 bases and J dropped 0 bases, with 18 bases sitting between them. CDR3 length: 17 residues. The CDR3 spells CASRQNPGTLSYNEQFF. CDR3 in DNA: TGTGCCAGCAGGCAGAATCCCGGGACACTCTCCTACAATGAGCAGTTCTTC.

The chain links TRBV5-1 to TRBJ2-1, with 7 bases fitting TRBD2. J gave up 7 bases and V 6 bases, and 7 bases lay outside the gene matches. The CDR3 runs 13 residues. Looked up from germline, CDR1 is SGHRS and CDR2 is YFSETQ. The CDR3 sequence: CASTPWGGNEQFF. The CDR3 DNA sequence: TGCGCCAGCACCCCCTGGGGGGGGAATGAGCAGTTCTTC.

The V gene is TRBV5-4, the J gene TRBJ2-1; TRBD1 matches 12 bases. CDR1 and CDR2 from the germline V gene are SGHNT and YYREEE (reference sequence). V was pared by 3 bases and J by 9 bases, with 7 bases of the junction left unmatched. There are 15 residues in the CDR3. The CDR3 spells CASSSPGQGAGEQFF. As DNA, the CDR3 is TGTGCCAGCAGCTCCCCGGGACAGGGGGCAGGTGAGCAGTTCTTC.

The J gene is TRBJ1-4, the V gene TRBV2; no clear D. The germline gives CDR1 SNHLY, CDR2 FYNNEI. This CDR3 region has 15 residues. V was pared by 8 bases and J by 1 base, with 14 bases between. CDR3 coding DNA: TGTGCCAGCGTAAGGGAGGGCCGAACTAATGAAAAACTGTTTTTT. It encodes CASVREGRTNEKLFF.

The V call is TRBV5-1, the J call TRBJ1-1, with D uncertain. V shed 0 bases and J shed 1 base, with 4 bases lying between them. The germline V gene has CDR1 SGHRS and CDR2 YFSETQ. The CDR3 covers 13 residues. CDR3 sequence reads: CASSLGANTEAFF. The CDR3 bases are TGCGCCAGCAGCTTGGGGGCGAACACTGAAGCTTTCTTT.

The chain has TRBV5-1 and TRBJ1-2; 7 bases align to TRBD1. The V and J ends lost 5 bases and 4 bases, in that order; junction bases with no gene match: 8. The CDR3 is made up of 14 amino acids. Germline lookup yields CDR1 SGHRS and CDR2 YFSETQ. The CDR3 spells CASSSGTALYGYTF. CDR3 sequence (DNA): TGCGCCAGCAGTTCCGGGACAGCCCTCTATGGCTACACCTTC.

The genes are TRBV6-1 and TRBJ1-2; D is perhaps TRBD1 (6 bases). This CDR3 region has 12 residues. Trimming shortened V by 4 bases and J by 10 bases, and 13 bases separated the two germline ends. Germline-derived CDR1 and CDR2 are MNHNS and SASEGT. The CDR3 spells CASSVQGLDYTF. The CDR3 DNA follows: TGTGCCAGCAGTGTTCAGGGGCTTGACTACACCTTC.

The CDR3 region is CASSLGKGLWFGNEQFF. The CDR3 coding sequence is TGTGCCAGCAGTTTGGGAAAGGGACTTTGGTTCGGCAATGAGCAGTTCTTC. This sequence joins TRBV27 and TRBJ2-1, with D maybe TRBD2 (6 bases). This CDR3 has 17 amino acids. Per the germline V gene, CDR1 is MNHEY and CDR2 is SMNVEV (reference sequence). Trimming cost V 3 bases and J 6 bases, with 21 bases left between them.

This chain connects TRBV7-2 to TRBJ2-7; D call uncertain. V lost 3 bases and J 3 bases, leaving 6 bases between the germline ends. Germline CDR1 SGHTA, CDR2 FQGNSA. CDR3 size: 12 residues. CDR3 nucleotides: TGTGCCAGCAGCTTCATCGGCTACGAGCAGTACTTC. It yields the protein CASSFIGYEQYF.

This clone appeared once. The CDR3 DNA is TGTGCCAGCAGGCCAGGACAGGGGCACTCACCCCTCCACTTT. Amino acids: CASRPGQGHSPLHF. The chain recombines TRBV28 with TRBJ1-6; 9 nucleotides match TRBD1. CDR3 length equals 14 residues. Germline V gives CDR1 MDHEN, CDR2 SYDVKM. Trimming took 6 bases from V and 10 from J; bases not matched to a gene: 7.

This clone was seen just once. This chain links TRBV9 with TRBJ2-1, with 7 bases lining up with TRBD2. Looked up from germline, CDR1 is SGDLS and CDR2 is YYNGEE. This CDR3 has 16 amino acids. Losses at the gene ends were 4 bases for V and 0 bases for J; bases not matched to a gene: 7. The DNA for the CDR3 is TGTGCCAGCAGCCCCCCGGGGGGAAGCTCCTACAATGAGCAGTTCTTC. Its protein product is CASSPPGGSSYNEQFF.

This chain joins TRBV13 and TRBJ2-1; TRBD1 aligns across 8 bases. Trimming at V came to 4 bases and at J to 4 bases, leaving 6 bases not matched to a gene. In germline, CDR1 is PRHDT, CDR2 FYEKMQ (reference sequence). CDR3 length: 15 amino acids. The CDR3 loop reads CASSWQGALYNEQFF. The CDR3 coding sequence is TGTGCCAGCAGCTGGCAGGGGGCCCTGTACAATGAGCAGTTCTTC.

This chain connects TRBV4-1 to TRBJ2-5; D is possibly TRBD2 (5 bases). The CDR3 runs to 15 residues. Germline V gene data show CDR1 as MGHRA and CDR2 as YSYEKL. V was trimmed by 2 bases and J by 4 bases, leaving 14 bases between them. The chain's CDR3 is CASSQTFRGLETQYF. CDR3 nucleotides: TGCGCCAGCAGCCAAACATTCCGGGGTTTAGAGACCCAGTACTTC.

The chain links TRBV5-4 to TRBJ2-3; TRBD1 might be the D (7 bases). This CDR3 is built from 15 residues. Between the trimmed V and J ends, which lost 4 bases and 5 bases, there was a span of 17 bases. Germline V lookup: CDR1 SGHNT, CDR2 YYREEE (reference sequence). The CDR3 sequence is CASSTRDSPGDTQYF. In DNA, the CDR3 is TGTGCCAGCAGCACGCGGGACAGTCCCGGAGATACGCAGTATTTT.

CDR3 coding DNA: TGCGCCAGCAGTGCCGGGACAGGGATTAGGAATGAGCAGTTCTTC. Its translation: CASSAGTGIRNEQFF. V is TRBV10-2 and J is TRBJ2-1; TRBD1 agrees at 9 bases. Per germline, CDR1 WSHSY and CDR2 SAAADI. The CDR3 consists of 15 residues. V trimming: 4 bases; J trimming: 7 bases; junction bases outside the gene matches: 8.

The chain carries TRBV18 and TRBJ1-4; D may be TRBD1 (6 bases). With 6 bases removed from V and 0 bases from J, the gap between germline ends came to 17 bases. The germline V gene has CDR1 KGHSH and CDR2 LQKENI. The CDR3 runs to 17 residues. Written as DNA, the CDR3 is TGTGCCAGCTCCCGAAGACAGGCAACCGCAACTAATGAAAAACTGTTTTTT. Protein product: CASSRRQATATNEKLFF.

The chain joins TRBV19 to TRBJ1-2; 8 nucleotides align to TRBD1. This CDR3 comprises 14 residues. Looked up from germline, CDR1 is LNHDA and CDR2 is SQIVND (reference sequence). The V and J ends lost 3 bases and 5 bases, in that order; junction bases with no gene match: 5. The CDR3 region is CASSMGTGTYGYTF. As DNA, the CDR3 is TGTGCCAGTAGTATGGGGACAGGAACATATGGCTACACCTTC.

This clone was detected only a few times. V and J are TRBV5-1 and TRBJ2-7; possibly TRBD1 for D (6 bases). The V gene lost 0 bases and the J gene lost 2 bases, with 9 bases spanning the gap. Germline V gives CDR1 SGHRS, CDR2 YFSETQ. This CDR3 comprises 14 residues. CDR3 protein: CASSLGQAAYEQYF. As DNA, the CDR3 is TGCGCCAGCAGCTTGGGACAGGCCGCCTACGAGCAGTACTTC.

The chain couples TRBV6-1 to TRBJ1-1; D gene unclear. Germline loops: CDR1 MNHNS, CDR2 SASEGT. This CDR3 comprises 14 residues. The germline V and J ends were trimmed by 7 bases and 1 base, with 13 bases remaining between them. In DNA, the CDR3 is TGTGCCAGCACAGACCACAGCTCGAACACTGAAGCTTTCTTT. Translated: CASTDHSSNTEAFF.

This clone was recorded only once. The V gene is TRBV29-1, the J gene TRBJ2-2; D is unclear. The CDR3 is 15 residues long. V lost 5 bases and J lost 5, with 18 bases in between. Germline CDR1 is SQVTM and CDR2 is ANQGSEA. The CDR3 bases are TGCAGCGTTACGGTCTATAGTGGGCAAACCGGGGAGCTGTTTTTT. It codes for CSVTVYSGQTGELFF.

This clone was picked up many times. Other DNA sequences of this sample code for an identical CDR3. The chain has TRBV25-1 and TRBJ2-2; 7 positions match TRBD1. The length of the CDR3 is 15 residues. J gave up 3 bases and V 2 bases, and 3 bases lay outside the gene matches. Per germline, CDR1 MGHDK and CDR2 SYGVNS. CDR3 in amino acids: CASSEGTGDTGELFF. In nucleotides, the CDR3 is TGTGCCAGCAGTGAAGGCACAGGGGACACCGGGGAGCTGTTTTTT.

The J gene is TRBJ1-5, the V gene TRBV4-3; D unclear. Trimming shortened V by 0 bases and J by 4 bases, and 7 bases separated the two germline ends. CDR1 and CDR2 (germline): LGHNA, YSLEER. The CDR3 sequence is 14 residues long. As DNA, the CDR3 is TGCGCCAGCAGCCAAGAGGCCTTAAATCAGCCCCAGCATTTT. Its protein product is CASSQEALNQPQHF.

V and J are TRBV7-2 and TRBJ2-1; tentative D call: TRBD1 (5 bases). Germline V gives CDR1 SGHTA, CDR2 FQGNSA. V lost 2 bases, J lost 9 bases, and 14 bases lay in between. CDR3 length: 14 amino acids. The CDR3 coding sequence is TGTGCCAGCAGCTTACAGGGAACTCGGAGTGAGCAGTTCTTC. Translation: CASSLQGTRSEQFF.